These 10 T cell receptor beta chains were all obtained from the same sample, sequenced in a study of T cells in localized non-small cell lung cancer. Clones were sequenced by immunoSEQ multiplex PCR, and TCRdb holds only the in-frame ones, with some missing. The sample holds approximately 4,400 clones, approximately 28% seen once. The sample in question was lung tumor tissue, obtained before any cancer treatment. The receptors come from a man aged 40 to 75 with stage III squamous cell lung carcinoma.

The CDR3 region has the DNA TGTGCCAGCTCCTTGGGGGGGAACACTGAAGCTTTCTTT. Its translation is CASSLGGNTEAFF. V usage is TRBV18 and J usage is TRBJ1-1, with D possibly being TRBD1 (5 bases). With 6 bases removed from V and 1 base from J, the gap between germline ends came to 9 bases. The CDR3 runs to 13 residues. The germline gives CDR1 KGHSH, CDR2 LQKENI.

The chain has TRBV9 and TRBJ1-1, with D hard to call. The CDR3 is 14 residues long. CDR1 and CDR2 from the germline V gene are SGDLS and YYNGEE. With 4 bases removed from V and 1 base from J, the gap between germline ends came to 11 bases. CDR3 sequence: CASSRLTPNTEAFF. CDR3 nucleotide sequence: TGTGCCAGCAGCCGTTTAACGCCGAACACTGAAGCTTTCTTT.

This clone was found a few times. As DNA, the CDR3 is TGTGCCAGCAGCCCCGCCGAGGACTACGAGCAGTACTTC. Its protein is CASSPAEDYEQYF. The rearrangement joins TRBV7-2 to TRBJ2-7; D not resolved. The ends were cut back, 5 bases at V and 3 bases at J, with 11 bases in the middle. This CDR3 is built from 13 residues. Germline loops: CDR1 SGHTA, CDR2 FQGNSA.

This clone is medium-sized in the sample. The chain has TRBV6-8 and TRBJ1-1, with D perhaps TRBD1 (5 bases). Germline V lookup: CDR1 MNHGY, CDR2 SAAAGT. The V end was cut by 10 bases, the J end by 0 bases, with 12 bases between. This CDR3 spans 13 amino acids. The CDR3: CAIRRQMNTEAFF. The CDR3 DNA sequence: TGTGCCATCAGAAGACAGATGAACACTGAAGCTTTCTTT.

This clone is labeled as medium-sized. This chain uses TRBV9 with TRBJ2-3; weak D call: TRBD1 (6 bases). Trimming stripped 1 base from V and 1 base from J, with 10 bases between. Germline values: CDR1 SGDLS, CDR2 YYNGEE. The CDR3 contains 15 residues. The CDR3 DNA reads TGTGCCAGCAGCGTAATACAGGGTGGCACAGATACGCAGTATTTT. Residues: CASSVIQGGTDTQYF.

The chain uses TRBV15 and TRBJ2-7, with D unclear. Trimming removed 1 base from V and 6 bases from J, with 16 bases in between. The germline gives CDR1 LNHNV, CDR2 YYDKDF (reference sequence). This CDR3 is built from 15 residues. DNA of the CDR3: TGTGCCACCAGCAGAGTTCTCATGATAGGTCTCGAGCAGTACTTC. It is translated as CATSRVLMIGLEQYF.

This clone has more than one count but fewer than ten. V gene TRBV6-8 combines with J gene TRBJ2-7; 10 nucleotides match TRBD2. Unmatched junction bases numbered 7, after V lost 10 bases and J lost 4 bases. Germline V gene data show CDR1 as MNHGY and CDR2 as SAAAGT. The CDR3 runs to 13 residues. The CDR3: CATRAGGKYEQYF. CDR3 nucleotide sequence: TGTGCCACAAGAGCGGGGGGGAAATACGAGCAGTACTTC.

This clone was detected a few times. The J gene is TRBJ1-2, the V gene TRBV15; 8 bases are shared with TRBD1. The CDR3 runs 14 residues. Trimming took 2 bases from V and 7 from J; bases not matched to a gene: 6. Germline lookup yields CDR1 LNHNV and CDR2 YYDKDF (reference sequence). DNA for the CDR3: TGTGCCACCAGCAGATCCCGGACAGGGTTTGGCTACACCTTC. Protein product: CATSRSRTGFGYTF.

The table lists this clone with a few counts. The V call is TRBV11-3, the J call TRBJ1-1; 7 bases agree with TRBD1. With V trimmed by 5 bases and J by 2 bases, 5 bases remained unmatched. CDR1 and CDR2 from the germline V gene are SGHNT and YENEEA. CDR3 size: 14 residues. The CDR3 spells CASSQDRINTEAFF. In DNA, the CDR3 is TGTGCCAGCAGCCAGGACAGGATAAACACTGAAGCTTTCTTT.

The CDR3 loop reads CATSIQGAKGDTQYF. DNA of the CDR3: TGTGCCACCAGCATCCAGGGGGCTAAGGGAGATACGCAGTATTTT. This rearrangement joins TRBV15 to TRBJ2-3; 8 bases are shared with TRBD1. Germline V gene sequence: CDR1 LNHNV, CDR2 YYDKDF (reference sequence). This CDR3 comprises 15 residues. J was trimmed by 5 bases and V by 4 bases; bases with no gene match: 8.